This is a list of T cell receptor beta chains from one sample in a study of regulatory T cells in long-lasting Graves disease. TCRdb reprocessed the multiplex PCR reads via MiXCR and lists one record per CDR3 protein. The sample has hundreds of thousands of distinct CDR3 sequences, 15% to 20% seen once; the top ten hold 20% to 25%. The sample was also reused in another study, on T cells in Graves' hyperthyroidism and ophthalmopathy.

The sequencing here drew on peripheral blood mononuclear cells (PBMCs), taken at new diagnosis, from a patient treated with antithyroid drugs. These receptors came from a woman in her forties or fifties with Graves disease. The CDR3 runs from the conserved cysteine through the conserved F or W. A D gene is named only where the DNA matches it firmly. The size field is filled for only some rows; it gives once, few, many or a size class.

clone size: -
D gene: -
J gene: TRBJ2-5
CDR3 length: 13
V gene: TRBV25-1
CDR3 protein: CASSDGGGETQYF
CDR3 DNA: TGTGCCAGCAGTGACGGGGGAGGAGAGACCCAGTACTTC

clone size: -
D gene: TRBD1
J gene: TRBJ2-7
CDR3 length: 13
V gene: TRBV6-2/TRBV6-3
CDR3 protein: CASGGTGPYEQYF
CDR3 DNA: TGTGCCAGCGGCGGGACAGGTCCCTACGAGCAGTACTTC

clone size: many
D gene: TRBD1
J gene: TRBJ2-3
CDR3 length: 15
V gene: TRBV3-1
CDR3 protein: CASSQGPTGDDTQYF
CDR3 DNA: TGTGCCAGCAGCCAGGGGCCCACAGGGGACGATACGCAGTATTTT

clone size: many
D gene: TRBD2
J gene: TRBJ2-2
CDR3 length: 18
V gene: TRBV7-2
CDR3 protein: CASSLAGSGGRYTGELFF
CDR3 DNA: TGTGCCAGCAGCTTAGCGGGTAGCGGGGGGCGGTACACCGGGGAGCTGTTTTTT

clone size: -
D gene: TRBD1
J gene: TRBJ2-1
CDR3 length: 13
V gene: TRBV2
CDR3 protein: CASSLRDRREQFF
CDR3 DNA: TGTGCCAGCAGTCTCCGGGACAGGCGCGAGCAGTTCTTC

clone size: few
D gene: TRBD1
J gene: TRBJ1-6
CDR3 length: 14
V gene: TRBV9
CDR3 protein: CASTLDRDNSPLHF
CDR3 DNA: TGTGCCAGCACCCTGGACAGGGACAATTCACCCCTCCACTTT

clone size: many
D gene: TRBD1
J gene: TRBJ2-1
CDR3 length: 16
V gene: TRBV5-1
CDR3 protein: CASSYWTGRPYNEQFF
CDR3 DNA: TGCGCCAGCAGCTACTGGACAGGACGCCCCTACAATGAGCAGTTCTTC

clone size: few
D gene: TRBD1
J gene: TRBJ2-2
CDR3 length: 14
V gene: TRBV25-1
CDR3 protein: CASTGTGYTGELFF
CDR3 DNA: TGTGCCAGCACCGGGACAGGATACACCGGGGAGCTGTTTTTT

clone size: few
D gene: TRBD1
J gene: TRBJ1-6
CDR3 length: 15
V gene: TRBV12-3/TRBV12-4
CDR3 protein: CASSQSTGGASPLHF
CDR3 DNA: TGTGCCAGCAGCCAATCGACAGGGGGAGCTTCACCCCTCCACTTT

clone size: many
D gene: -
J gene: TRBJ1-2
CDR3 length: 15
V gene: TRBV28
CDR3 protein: CASSRPTWSDNGYTF
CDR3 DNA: TGTGCCAGCAGTCGTCCCACATGGTCGGATAATGGCTACACCTTC

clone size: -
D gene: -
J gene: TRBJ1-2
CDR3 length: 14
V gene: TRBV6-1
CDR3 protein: CASSPSSRNYGYTF
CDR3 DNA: TGTGCCAGCAGTCCCTCTAGCAGGAACTATGGCTACACCTTC

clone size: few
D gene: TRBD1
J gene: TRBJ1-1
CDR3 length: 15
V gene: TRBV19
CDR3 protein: CASSKDRVAGTEAFF
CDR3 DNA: TGTGCCAGTAGTAAGGACAGGGTAGCAGGGACTGAAGCTTTCTTT

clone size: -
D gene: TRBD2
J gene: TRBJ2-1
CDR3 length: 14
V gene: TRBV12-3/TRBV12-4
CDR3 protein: CASSSGGAINEQFF
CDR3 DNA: TGTGCCAGCAGTAGCGGGGGGGCGATCAATGAGCAGTTCTTC

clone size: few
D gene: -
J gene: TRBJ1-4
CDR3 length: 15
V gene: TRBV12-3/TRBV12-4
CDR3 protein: CASSLYNQRFEKLFF
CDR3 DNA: TGTGCCAGCAGTTTATATAATCAAAGGTTTGAAAAACTGTTTTTT